Listed below are T cell receptor beta chains from one sample, sequenced in a study of CXCR3-negative and CXCR3-positive naive CD8 T cells. TCRdb reprocessed the 5' RACE reads and stores each CDR3 protein as one record, lacking DNA. The sample yields over 5,500 distinct CDR3 sequences, of which the top ten take up less than 1.5%. Material for sequencing was naive CXCR3+ CD8+ T cells from blood. The receptors here all came from a human donor in good health. Some clones in this sample may be carry-over from other donors' samples. The CDR3 runs from the conserved cysteine through the conserved F or W. Each record gives: V gene, clone size, J gene, CDR3 protein. Size values are once, few and many counts, or a class for expanded clones, and some rows have none.

v_gene: TRBV28
abundance: .
j_gene: TRBJ2-7
CDR3aa: CASSLTSGTGWEQYF

v_gene: TRBV13
abundance: .
j_gene: TRBJ2-7
CDR3aa: CASSRDRTEQYF

v_gene: TRBV7-9
abundance: .
j_gene: TRBJ2-7
CDR3aa: CASSSSRTIADFNEQYF

v_gene: TRBV25-1
abundance: medium-sized
j_gene: TRBJ2-5
CDR3aa: CASSSGTGETQYF

v_gene: TRBV2
abundance: .
j_gene: TRBJ2-2
CDR3aa: CASRTPGLHNTGELFF

v_gene: TRBV29-1
abundance: .
j_gene: TRBJ1-2
CDR3aa: CSVEDLGTSYGYTF

v_gene: TRBV2
abundance: medium-sized
j_gene: TRBJ2-2
CDR3aa: CASRHTPDSSNTGELFF

v_gene: TRBV6-5
abundance: medium-sized
j_gene: TRBJ2-1
CDR3aa: CASSHPTVGAGYNEQFF

v_gene: TRBV24-1
abundance: .
j_gene: TRBJ2-7
CDR3aa: CATSADTYEQYF

v_gene: TRBV29-1
abundance: .
j_gene: TRBJ2-3
CDR3aa: CSAPPEGIPTDTQYF

v_gene: TRBV3-1
abundance: .
j_gene: TRBJ2-1
CDR3aa: CASSRDLGLVSYNEQFF

v_gene: TRBV19
abundance: .
j_gene: TRBJ1-2
CDR3aa: CASSIVSGGSYGYTF

v_gene: TRBV7-8
abundance: medium-sized
j_gene: TRBJ2-4
CDR3aa: CASSPLADLAKNIQYF

v_gene: TRBV20-1
abundance: medium-sized
j_gene: TRBJ2-1
CDR3aa: CSATHGTDSYNEQFF

v_gene: TRBV5-1
abundance: medium-sized
j_gene: TRBJ2-1
CDR3aa: CASSQPWREGQGNEQFF

v_gene: TRBV20-1
abundance: medium-sized
j_gene: TRBJ2-1
CDR3aa: CSARDVDEQFF

v_gene: TRBV19
abundance: medium-sized
j_gene: TRBJ2-2
CDR3aa: CASSPGTATGELFF

v_gene: TRBV20-1
abundance: .
j_gene: TRBJ1-2
CDR3aa: CSARVFNRDRTYGYTF

v_gene: TRBV29-1
abundance: .
j_gene: TRBJ1-1
CDR3aa: CSVAPGPMNTEAFF

v_gene: TRBV9
abundance: .
j_gene: TRBJ2-3
CDR3aa: CASSTGPNIDTQYF

v_gene: TRBV7-6
abundance: .
j_gene: TRBJ1-4
CDR3aa: CASSLEGGDEKLFF

v_gene: TRBV28
abundance: .
j_gene: TRBJ2-3
CDR3aa: CASSLHADTQYF

v_gene: TRBV20-1
abundance: medium-sized
j_gene: TRBJ2-4
CDR3aa: CSARGGSLAKNIQYF

v_gene: TRBV29-1
abundance: medium-sized
j_gene: TRBJ1-1
CDR3aa: CSVPGAGLTEAFF

v_gene: TRBV29-1
abundance: medium-sized
j_gene: TRBJ2-1
CDR3aa: CSVIPGLASHEQFF

v_gene: TRBV11-2
abundance: .
j_gene: TRBJ2-7
CDR3aa: CASSFTGRSTYEQYF

v_gene: TRBV2
abundance: .
j_gene: TRBJ2-1
CDR3aa: CASNAGAPAVGSYNEQFF

v_gene: TRBV6-5
abundance: .
j_gene: TRBJ2-5
CDR3aa: CASRRGGMYQETQYF

v_gene: TRBV3-1
abundance: .
j_gene: TRBJ2-4
CDR3aa: CASSHFEASNIQYF

v_gene: TRBV7-9
abundance: .
j_gene: TRBJ1-1
CDR3aa: CASSQAIGSEAFF

v_gene: TRBV15
abundance: medium-sized
j_gene: TRBJ2-1
CDR3aa: CATSSAAGAYNEQFF

v_gene: TRBV6-2/TRBV6-3
abundance: .
j_gene: TRBJ2-7
CDR3aa: CASSSSSGRALGYEQYF

v_gene: TRBV29-1
abundance: .
j_gene: TRBJ1-1
CDR3aa: CSVTVFYTEAFF

v_gene: TRBV28
abundance: medium-sized
j_gene: TRBJ2-7
CDR3aa: CASSPAGQTYEQYF

v_gene: TRBV4-1
abundance: .
j_gene: TRBJ2-1
CDR3aa: CASSPTSGRSPVEQFF

v_gene: TRBV5-1
abundance: .
j_gene: TRBJ2-5
CDR3aa: CASSIGETQYF

v_gene: TRBV29-1
abundance: .
j_gene: TRBJ2-6
CDR3aa: CSVEEDSGANVLTF

v_gene: TRBV29-1
abundance: medium-sized
j_gene: TRBJ2-5
CDR3aa: CSVRTSGRETQYF

v_gene: TRBV11-1
abundance: medium-sized
j_gene: TRBJ2-5
CDR3aa: CASSTPGTQGKTQYF

v_gene: TRBV2
abundance: .
j_gene: TRBJ2-2
CDR3aa: CASSEYLAGALNTGELFF